These 9 T cell receptor beta chains were all obtained from the same sample, sequenced in a study of blood T cell repertoires in COVID-19. Profiling relied on immunoSEQ multiplex PCR, and the TCRdb table lists in-frame clones only, not all of them. This sample has fewer than 250,000 clones, with about 90% found just once. The sample comprised PBMCs or T cells enriched from blood (not recorded which). These receptors were taken from a woman aged 18-29 years who had recovered from COVID-19.

The rearrangement joins TRBV4-1 to TRBJ1-5; no firm D call. Trimming stripped 0 bases from V and 0 bases from J, with 12 bases between. The CDR3 length is 17 residues. Germline V CDR1 and CDR2: MGHRA, YSYEKL. The CDR3 is CASSQDRGGDSNQPQHF. CDR3 DNA sequence: TGCGCCAGCAGCCAAGATCGTGGCGGGGATAGCAATCAGCCCCAGCATTTT.

This chain uses TRBV5-1 with TRBJ2-5, with 7 positions matching TRBD2. J gave up 4 bases and V 4 bases, and 7 bases lay outside the gene matches. The CDR3 covers 14 residues. CDR1 SGHRS and CDR2 YFSETQ come from the germline V gene. As DNA, the CDR3 is TGCGCCAGCAGCCTGAGGGAGGGGCGAGAGACCCAGTACTTC. Its protein product is CASSLREGRETQYF.

The J gene is TRBJ2-3, the V gene TRBV10-3; D call uncertain. Germline V CDR1 and CDR2: ENHRY, SYGVKD. Trimming took off 4 bases at V and 6 bases at J, with 8 bases between the two ends. This CDR3 has 12 residues. The CDR3 DNA sequence: TGTGCCATCAGTGCGCAACTCGATACGCAGTATTTT. Amino acids: CAISAQLDTQYF.

This chain links TRBV3-1 (or the pseudogene TRBV3-2) with TRBJ2-3; 11 bases map to TRBD2. V gave up 3 bases and J gave up 0 bases; unmatched junction bases: 2. The CDR3 totals 16 residues. Germline-derived CDR1 and CDR2 are LGHDT and YNNKEL (reference sequence). CDR3 in amino acids: CASSQVAGGSTDTQYF. The DNA for the CDR3 is TGTGCCAGCAGCCAGGTAGCGGGGGGGAGCACAGATACGCAGTATTTT.

Only one count was recorded for this clone. Compared with germline, one end of the junction differs, possibly owing to a read error. The chain uses TRBV19 and TRBJ1-1, with 7 bases matching TRBD1. This CDR3 comprises 15 residues. Germline V lookup: CDR1 LNHDA, CDR2 SQIVND (reference sequence). CDR3 in DNA: TGTGCCAGTAGTGTAGACAGGGTCACCTTGATGTGGGCTTTCTTT. It codes for CASSVDRVTLMWAFF.

The chain recombines TRBV4-1 with TRBJ1-1; no definite D call. CDR3 length equals 15 residues. Germline V CDR1 and CDR2: MGHRA, YSYEKL. V lost 0 bases, J lost 1 base, and 9 bases lay in between. The chain's CDR3 is CASSQDREENTEAFF. In DNA, the CDR3 is TGCGCCAGCAGCCAAGATCGGGAGGAGAACACTGAAGCTTTCTTT.

The V gene is TRBV6-5, the J gene TRBJ2-1, with 7 bases aligning to TRBD2. The junction had 16 bases not matched to a gene; V was cut back by 0 bases and J by 14 bases. CDR1 is MNHEY and CDR2 is SVGAGI in the germline V gene. This CDR3 is 16 amino acids long. As DNA, the CDR3 is TGTGCCAGCAGTTACTCGATTCTTCCGGGACTACGAAAGGAGTTCTTC. Amino acid sequence: CASSYSILPGLRKEFF.

The chain recombines TRBV6-2 or TRBV6-3 with TRBJ2-7, with 14 bases aligning to TRBD2. V lost 3 bases to trimming and J lost 3 bases; unmatched junction nucleotides: 10. Germline V lookup: CDR1 MNHEY, CDR2 SVGEGT. This CDR3 is built from 18 residues. CDR3 region: CASSYRLAGGPVSYEQYF. CDR3 DNA: TGTGCCAGCAGTTATCGACTAGCGGGGGGGCCGGTTAGCTACGAGCAGTACTTC.

This rearrangement joins TRBV27 to TRBJ1-2; a possible D gene is TRBD1 (6 bases). Germline V gene data show CDR1 as MNHEY and CDR2 as SMNVEV (reference sequence). Trimming removed 10 bases from V and 7 bases from J, with 19 bases in between. This CDR3 comprises 13 residues. The CDR3 DNA follows: TGTGCCACCATGGACAGTCGGTTACGTGGCTACACCTTC. The encoded protein is CATMDSRLRGYTF.